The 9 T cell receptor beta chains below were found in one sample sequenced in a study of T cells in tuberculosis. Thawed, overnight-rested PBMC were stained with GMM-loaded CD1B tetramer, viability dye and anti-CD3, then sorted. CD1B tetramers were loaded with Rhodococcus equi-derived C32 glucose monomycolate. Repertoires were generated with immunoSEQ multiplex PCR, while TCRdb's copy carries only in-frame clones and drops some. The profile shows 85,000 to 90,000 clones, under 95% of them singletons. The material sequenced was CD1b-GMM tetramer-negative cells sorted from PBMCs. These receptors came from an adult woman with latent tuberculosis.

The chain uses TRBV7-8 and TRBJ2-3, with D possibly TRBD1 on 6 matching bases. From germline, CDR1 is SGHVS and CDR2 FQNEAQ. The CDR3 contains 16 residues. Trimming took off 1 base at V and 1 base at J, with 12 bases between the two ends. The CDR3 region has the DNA TGTGCCAGCAGCTTAGACAGGGCAGGCGGCACAGATACGCAGTATTTT. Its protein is CASSLDRAGGTDTQYF.

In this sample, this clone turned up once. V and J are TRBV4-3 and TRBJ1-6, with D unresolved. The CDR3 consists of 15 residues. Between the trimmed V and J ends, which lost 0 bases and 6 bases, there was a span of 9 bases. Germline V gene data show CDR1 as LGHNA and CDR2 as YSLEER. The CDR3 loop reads CASSQDPRSNSPLHF. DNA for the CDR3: TGCGCCAGCAGCCAAGATCCCAGATCTAATTCACCCCTCCACTTT.

The CDR3 spells CASAGQGRGGELFF. CDR3 bases: TGCGCCAGCGCCGGACAGGGACGAGGCGGGGAGCTGTTTTTT. The chain carries TRBV5-1 and TRBJ2-2, with 8 bases fitting TRBD1. The CDR3 is made up of 14 amino acids. With V trimmed by 7 bases and J by 7 bases, 9 bases remained unmatched. Looked up from germline, CDR1 is SGHRS and CDR2 is YFSETQ. The variable domain in full, with the rest retrieved from reference TRBV5-1 and TRBJ2-2, is KAGVTQTPRYLIKTRGQQVTLSCSPISGHRSVSWYQQTPGQGLQFLFEYFSETQRNKGNFPGRFSGRQFSNSRSEMNVSTLELGDSALYLCASAGQGRGGELFFGEGSRLTVL.

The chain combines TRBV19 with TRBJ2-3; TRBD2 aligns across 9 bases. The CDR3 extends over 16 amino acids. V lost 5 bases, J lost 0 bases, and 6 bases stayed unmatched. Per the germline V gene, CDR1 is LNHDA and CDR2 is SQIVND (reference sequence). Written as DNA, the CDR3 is TGTGCCAGTAGTCTCCCTAGCGGGGCGAGCACAGATACGCAGTATTTT. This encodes CASSLPSGASTDTQYF.

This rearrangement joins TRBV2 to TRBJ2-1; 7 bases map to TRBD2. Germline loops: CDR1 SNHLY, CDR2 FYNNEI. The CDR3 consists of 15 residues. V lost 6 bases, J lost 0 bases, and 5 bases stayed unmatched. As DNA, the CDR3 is TGTGCCAGCAGGAACGGGGGGAGCTCCTACAATGAGCAGTTCTTC. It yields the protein CASRNGGSSYNEQFF.

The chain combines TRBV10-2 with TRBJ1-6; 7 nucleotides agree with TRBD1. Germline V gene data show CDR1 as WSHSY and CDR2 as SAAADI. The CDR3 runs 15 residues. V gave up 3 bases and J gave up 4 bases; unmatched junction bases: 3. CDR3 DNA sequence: TGCGCCAGCAGTGACGGGACAGTTTATAATTCACCCCTCCACTTT. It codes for CASSDGTVYNSPLHF.

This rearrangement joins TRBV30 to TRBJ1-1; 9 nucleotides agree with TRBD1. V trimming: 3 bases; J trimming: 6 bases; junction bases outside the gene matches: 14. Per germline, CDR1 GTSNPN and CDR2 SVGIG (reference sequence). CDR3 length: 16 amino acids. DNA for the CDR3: TGTGCCTGGAGAGCCGGGACAGGGTCCATGGGCGCTGAAGCTTTCTTT. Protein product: CAWRAGTGSMGAEAFF.

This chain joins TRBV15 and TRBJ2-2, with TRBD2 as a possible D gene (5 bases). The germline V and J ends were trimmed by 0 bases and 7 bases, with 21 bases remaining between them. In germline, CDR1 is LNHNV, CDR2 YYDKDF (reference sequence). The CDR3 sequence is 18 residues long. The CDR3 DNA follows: TGTGCCACCAGCAGAGATCCTTTGGGAAGAACGGCGGGCGGGGAGCTGTTTTTT. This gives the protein CATSRDPLGRTAGGELFF.

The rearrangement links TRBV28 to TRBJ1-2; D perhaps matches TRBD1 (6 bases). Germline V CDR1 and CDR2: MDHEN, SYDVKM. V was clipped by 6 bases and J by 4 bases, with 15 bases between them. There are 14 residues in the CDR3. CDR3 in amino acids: CASSEGGRGYGYTF. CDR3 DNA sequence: TGTGCCAGCAGCGAGGGGGGGCGCGGCTATGGCTACACCTTC.